This TCR beta chain was sequenced during a study of T cell responses to AZD1222 COVID-19 vaccine. This clone turned up a few times. The same CDR3 arises from other DNA sequences in this sample as well. Sequencing was performed with immunoSEQ multiplex PCR; in TCRdb, only in-frame clones are kept and a portion is missing. This sample yields some 130,000 clones, of which over 75% are seen a single time; 1.5% to 2% belongs to the top ten. Germline V gene sequence: CDR1 GTSNPN, CDR2 SVGIG (reference sequence). The CDR3 has 14 amino acids. V dropped 4 bases and J dropped 4 bases, with 13 bases sitting between them.

The sample in question was peripheral blood, obtained on day 0 of AZD1222 vaccination. The chain combines TRBV30 with TRBJ2-2; maybe TRBD1 (5 bases). The receptor's source is an adult in good health. The CDR3, as DNA: TGTGCCTGGACCCGTCCAGGGTCCACCGGGGAGCTGTTTTTT. As protein: CAWTRPGSTGELFF.